This T cell receptor (beta chain) derives from a study of blood T cells in healthy people across ages. With a J-beta primer mix and a sample-barcoded 5' primer, a second PCR ran about 7 to 11 cycles. TCRdb re-derived calls from the 5' RACE reads in MiXCR, one entry per CDR3 protein. The repertoire has roughly 680,000 distinct CDR3 sequences, roughly half of them found once; the top ten carry roughly 12%. Donors gave 9 to 10 milliliters of peripheral blood apiece. This clonotype was found many times. The CDR3 is 14 residues long. J was trimmed by 4 bases and V by 4 bases; bases with no gene match: 4. The gene calls are TRBV12-3 or TRBV12-4 and TRBJ2-7, with TRBD1 matching 10 bases. The sample taken for sequencing was blood. The sequence was obtained from a woman older than 75 in good health. This CDR3 is CASSSDRGRYEQYF. As DNA, the CDR3 is TGTGCCAGCAGTTCAGACAGGGGGCGATACGAGCAGTACTTC.